Shown below are 3 T cell receptor beta chains from a single sample sequenced in a study of blood T cell repertoires in COVID-19. The method was immunoSEQ multiplex PCR; TCRdb's version includes in-frame clones alone and lacks a portion of them. In the table there are hundreds of thousands of clones, 70% to 90% of which are singletons. The sample was peripheral blood. The receptor source for this set is a human donor in a cohort sampled during active COVID-19.

CDR3 amino acids: CASSDANRAGALAPLHF. The DNA for the CDR3 is TGTGCCAGCAGCGACGCCAACCGAGCTGGAGCGTTAGCACCCCTCCACTTT. The V and J genes are TRBV7-9 and TRBJ1-6; the D is unclear. The V end was cut by 5 bases, the J end by 11 bases, with 25 bases between. The CDR3 contains 17 residues. Germline CDR1 and CDR2: SEHNR and FQNEAQ (reference sequence).

This rearrangement joins TRBV5-4 to TRBJ2-2, with TRBD2 matching 11 bases. In germline, CDR1 is SGHNT, CDR2 YYREEE (reference sequence). The CDR3 spans 18 residues. V shed 0 bases and J 4 bases; nucleotides not matched to a gene: 8. CDR3 loop: CASSLGLAGPGVTGELFF. The CDR3 DNA sequence: TGTGCCAGCAGCTTGGGACTAGCGGGGCCCGGGGTCACCGGGGAGCTGTTTTTT.

The chain joins TRBV10-3 to TRBJ2-7; no clear D. V lost 0 bases and J 4 bases, leaving 10 bases between the germline ends. The length of the CDR3 is 14 residues. Looked up from germline, CDR1 is ENHRY and CDR2 is SYGVKD. CDR3 sequence: CAISESYSKYEQYF. Written as DNA, the CDR3 is TGTGCCATCAGTGAGTCGTATAGCAAATACGAGCAGTACTTC.